The T cell receptor beta chain under discussion was sequenced for a study of cytomegalovirus exposure and HLA in healthy donors. Trimming removed 3 bases from V and 4 bases from J, with 15 bases in between. Germline values: CDR1 PRHDT, CDR2 FYEKMQ (reference sequence). The CDR3 has 15 amino acids. Primers included in the PCR were 60 Vbeta and 13 Jbeta primers. Profiled with immunoSEQ multiplex PCR; TCRdb holds only in-frame clones, not every one. The profile shows roughly 170,000 clones, 82% of them singletons. This TCR came from a male donor in good health and CMV-seronegative. Material for sequencing was PBMCs. The chain carries TRBV13 and TRBJ1-1; D remains unclear. The CDR3 coding sequence is TGTGCCAGCAGCTTTTATGAGTGGGGAGGCACTGAAGCTTTCTTT. Amino acid sequence: CASSFYEWGGTEAFF.